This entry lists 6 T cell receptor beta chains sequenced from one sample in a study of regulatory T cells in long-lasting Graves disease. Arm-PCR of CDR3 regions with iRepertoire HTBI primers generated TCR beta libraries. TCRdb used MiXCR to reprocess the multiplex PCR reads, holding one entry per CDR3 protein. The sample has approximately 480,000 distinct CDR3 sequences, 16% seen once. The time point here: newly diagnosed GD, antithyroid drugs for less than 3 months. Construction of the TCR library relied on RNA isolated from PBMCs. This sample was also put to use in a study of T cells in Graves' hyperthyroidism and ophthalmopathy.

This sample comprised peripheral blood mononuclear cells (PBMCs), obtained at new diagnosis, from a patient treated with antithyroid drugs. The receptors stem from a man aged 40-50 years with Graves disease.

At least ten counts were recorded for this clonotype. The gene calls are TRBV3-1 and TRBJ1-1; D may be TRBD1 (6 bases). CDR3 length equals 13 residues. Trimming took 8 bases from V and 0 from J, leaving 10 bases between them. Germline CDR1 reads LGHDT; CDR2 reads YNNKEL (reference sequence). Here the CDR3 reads CASAGVLNTEAFF. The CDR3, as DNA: TGTGCCAGCGCAGGGGTGTTGAACACTGAAGCTTTCTTT. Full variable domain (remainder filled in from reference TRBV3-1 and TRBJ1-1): DTAVSQTPKYLVTQMGNDKSIKCEQNLGHDTMYWYKQDSKKFLKIMFSYNNKELIINETVPNRFSPKSPDKAHLNLHINSLELGDSAVYFCASAGVLNTEAFFGQGTRLTVV.

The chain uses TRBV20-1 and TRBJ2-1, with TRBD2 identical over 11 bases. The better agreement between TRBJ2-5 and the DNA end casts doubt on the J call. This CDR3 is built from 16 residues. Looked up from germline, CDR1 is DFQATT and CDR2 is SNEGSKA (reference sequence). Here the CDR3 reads CSALPIAGGPRETQYF. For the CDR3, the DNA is TGCAGTGCCCTTCCTATAGCGGGAGGGCCCAGGGAGACCCAGTACTTC.

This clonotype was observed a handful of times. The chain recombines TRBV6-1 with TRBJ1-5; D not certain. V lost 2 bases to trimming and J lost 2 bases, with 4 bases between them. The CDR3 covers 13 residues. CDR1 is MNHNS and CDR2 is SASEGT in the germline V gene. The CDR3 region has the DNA TGTGCCAGCAGTGAATTTCGCAATCAGCCCCAGCATTTT. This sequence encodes CASSEFRNQPQHF.

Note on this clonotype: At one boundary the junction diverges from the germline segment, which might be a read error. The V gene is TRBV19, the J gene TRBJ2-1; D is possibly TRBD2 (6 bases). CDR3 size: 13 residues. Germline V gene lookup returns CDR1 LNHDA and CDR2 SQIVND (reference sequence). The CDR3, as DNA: TGTGCCAATAGTATCGGGACTGAAAATGAGCAGTTCTTC. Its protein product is CANSIGTENEQFF.

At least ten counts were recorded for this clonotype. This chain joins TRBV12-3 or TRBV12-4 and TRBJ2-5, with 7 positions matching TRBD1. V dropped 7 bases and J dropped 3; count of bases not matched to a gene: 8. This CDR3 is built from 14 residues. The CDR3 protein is CASTRGTAKETQYF. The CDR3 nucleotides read TGTGCCAGCACCCGAGGGACAGCAAAAGAGACCCAGTACTTC.

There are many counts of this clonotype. The CDR3 sequence: CSAQFGDRVYEQYF. The CDR3 region has the DNA TGCAGTGCTCAATTCGGAGACAGGGTCTACGAGCAGTACTTC. J is TRBJ2-7 and V is TRBV20-1, with 7 bases matching TRBD1. The CDR3 is 14 residues long. Germline CDR1 reads DFQATT; CDR2 reads SNEGSKA (reference sequence). V dropped 5 bases and J dropped 3; count of bases not matched to a gene: 10.